Included here is one T cell receptor beta chain sequence, with context. As yet, its antigen is unknown. Sorted-subset replicate PCRs used about 200 ng DNA, 30,000 or so T cell genomes. The assay was immunoSEQ multiplex PCR, and TCRdb's table has in-frame clones only and misses some. The data contain some 2.1 million clones, roughly 96% of them singletons. The authors divided CD4+ cells into CD45RA+ naive and CD45RA-negative memory subsets. This specimen comes from a study of shared clonotypes between healthy human individuals. Study in general: The study used three CD4 naive, three CD4 memory, two CD8 naive and one CD8 memory plate per donor. Points from the study as a whole: The authors expected sequencing depth to affect clonotype sharing among donors.

Losses at the gene ends were 5 bases for V and 1 base for J; bases not matched to a gene: 7. The CDR3 length is 15 residues. In germline, CDR1 is SGHTA, CDR2 FQGNSA. The TCR originated in a man between 18 and 35 years old in good health. Sequenced: naive CD4+ T cells sorted from blood. Subset of the sample: CD45RA+ positively selected. This chain joins TRBV7-2 and TRBJ2-7; the match to TRBD1 covers 8 bases. The CDR3 DNA reads as TGTGCCAGCAGCCATGGCGGACAGGGATCCTACGAGCAGTACTTC. Encoded protein: CASSHGGQGSYEQYF.